This TCR beta chain was captured in a study of blood T cell repertoires in COVID-19. Study-level background: In each case, the material was cDNA or gDNA derived from T cells, B-cell-depleted T cells, or PBMCs.

In the original analysis: Amplifying reference gene primers gave estimates of nucleated cell counts. TCRdb's table, derived via immunoSEQ multiplex PCR, lists solely in-frame clones and lacks some. That table gives V, J and clone size, and the DNA gave D and trimming. The table has some 300,000 clones, roughly 90% seen once. Assignments of participants to cohorts depended upon their own reported clinical history. Donors of Cohort 3 who recovered were those that had two negative PCRs, clearance, or symptom resolution. From germline, CDR1 is ENHRY and CDR2 SYGVKD. V was pared by 7 bases and J by 5 bases, with 11 bases of the junction left unmatched. CDR3 size: 15 residues.

The V gene is TRBV10-3, the J gene TRBJ1-2; 9 bases match TRBD1. Material for sequencing was PBMCs or T cells enriched from blood (not recorded which). This sequence was found in a woman between 25 and 40 years old who had recovered from COVID-19. CDR3 sequence: CAINTGGLKSYGYTF. The CDR3 DNA follows: TGTGCCATCAACACAGGGGGCCTAAAGAGTTATGGCTACACCTTC.